The entry below gives a single T cell receptor (beta chain) sequence along with its context. Its target antigen remains unknown. Qualities for individual bases were not recorded, and no much larger clone is one base off. At diagnosis, peripheral blood, uninvolved tumor-adjacent lung and tumor were collected and stored as a combination of fresh-frozen and FFPE material. For TCR repertoire profiling, blood samples were analyzed as peripheral blood mononuclear cells. For CDR1 and CDR2, the germline V gene lists SQVTM and ANQGSEA. Trimming removed 4 bases from V and 5 bases from J; the gene matches leave 8 bases unexplained. The CDR3 goes from the cysteine to the phenylalanine over 15 residues. Only CDR3 DNA remains: 45 bases, in frame from the first base. These data belong to a study of T cells in localized non-small cell lung cancer (dated by TCRdb to about 2020). For the wider study: The study examined T cell repertoires in a few hundred patients with early-stage NSCLC and compared tumors with uninvolved tumor-adjacent lungs. All 250 or so NSCLC patients in the cohort were treatment-naive and had localized lung tumors that were resected. Of the NSCLC patients, over 120 were male and about a hundred were female, and the mean age was approximately 66 years.

Results and caveats for the whole study, not just this receptor: Because of the exploratory design, TCR variables were selected using unadjusted p-values without false-discovery rate correction. Because multi-region tumor sequencing was not performed, intratumor heterogeneity could not be ruled out. Uninvolved tumor-adjacent lung showed the highest T cell clonality, higher than tumor, which suggests more focused antigenic responses in the uninvolved tumor-adjacent lung. A median of roughly 60 of the top 100 tumor clones turned up in the paired uninvolved adjacent lung, and 25 to 35 of those clones also ranked among the top 100 of that same adjacent lung. Higher blood T cell density associated with longer overall survival, while higher adjacent-lung clonality associated with shorter survival.

TCR beta CDR3 regions were sequenced from DNA using the immunoSEQ Assay. Per the original workflow: T cell density was computed as TCR beta template counts normalized to usable DNA estimated by amplifying housekeeping genes. Using the preseqR package, richness was estimated by extrapolating to 120,000 templates for tissue samples and 400,000 templates for PBMC samples. Clonality was calculated as one minus Pielou's evenness. Tissue-enriched TCRs were identified through differential abundance testing performed on productive amino-acid clonotypes, with a minimum total count of 5 and an alpha of 0.1. The Jaccard Index and the Morisita Overlap Index were used to quantify repertoire overlap between compartments. GLIPH grouped TCR beta CDR3s together with public tetramer-defined viral CDR3s, and a viral motif had to include at least three viral sequences and also show V-gene enrichment. The immuneACCESS repertoire file appears here via TCRdb, limited to in-frame rearrangements. These files lack a portion of the clones; in checked studies, under half of the deficit traces to unresolved V genes, and the cause of the others is not known. The DNA gave D and trimming, while V, J and clone size come from that table. In all, the sample holds 35,000 or so clones, and 80% to 90% of those were seen once. Jointly, the top ten make up less than 3.5% of the sample.

This clonotype originated in a woman aged 40 to 75 with stage I lung adenocarcinoma. The rearrangement combines TRBV29-1 with TRBJ2-5; TRBD1 aligns with 12 central bases. Specimen: peripheral blood, collected before any cancer treatment. The CDR3 protein: CSVAGTGGAGETQYF. The nucleotides read TGCAGCGTTGCCGGGACAGGGGGCGCAGGGGAGACCCAGTACTTC.